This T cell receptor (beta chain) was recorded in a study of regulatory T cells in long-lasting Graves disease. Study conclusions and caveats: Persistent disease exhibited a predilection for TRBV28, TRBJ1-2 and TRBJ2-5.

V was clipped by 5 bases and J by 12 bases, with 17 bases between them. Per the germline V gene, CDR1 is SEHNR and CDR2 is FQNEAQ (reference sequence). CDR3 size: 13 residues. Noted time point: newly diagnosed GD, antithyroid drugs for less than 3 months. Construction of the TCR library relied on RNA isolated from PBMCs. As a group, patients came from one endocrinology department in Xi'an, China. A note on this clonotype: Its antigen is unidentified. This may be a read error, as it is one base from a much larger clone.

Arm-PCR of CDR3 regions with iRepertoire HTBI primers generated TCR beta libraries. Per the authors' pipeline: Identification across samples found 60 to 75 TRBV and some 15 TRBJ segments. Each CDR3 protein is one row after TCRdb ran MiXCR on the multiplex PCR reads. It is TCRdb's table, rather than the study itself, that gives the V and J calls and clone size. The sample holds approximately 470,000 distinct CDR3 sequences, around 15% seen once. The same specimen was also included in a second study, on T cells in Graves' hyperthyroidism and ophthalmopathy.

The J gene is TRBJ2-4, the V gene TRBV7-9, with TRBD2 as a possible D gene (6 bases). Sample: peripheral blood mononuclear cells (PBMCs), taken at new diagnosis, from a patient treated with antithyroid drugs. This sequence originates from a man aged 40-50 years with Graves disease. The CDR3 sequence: CASSPRAGSHQYF. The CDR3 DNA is TGTGCCAGCAGCCCTCGGGCGGGGTCCCATCAGTACTTC.